This T cell receptor beta chain was recorded in a study of blood T cell repertoires in COVID-19. Study summary: PBMCs, B-cell-depleted T cells, or T cells provided the cDNA or gDNA that made up the material.

The CDR3 length is 15 residues. Germline CDR1 SGHTA, CDR2 FQGNSA. V dropped 4 bases and J dropped 2 bases, with 12 bases sitting between them. Some clones are missing from TCRdb's copy, which holds only in-frame ones; the method was immunoSEQ multiplex PCR. Of 15,000 to 20,000 clones listed, approximately 88% are singletons. The material sequenced was peripheral blood. The chain employs TRBV7-2 and TRBJ1-3; maybe TRBD1 (6 bases). This sequence was found in a woman of 80 years or more with COVID-19, enrolled during active disease. The CDR3 protein is CASSSEQGTGNTIYF. In nucleotides, the CDR3 is TGTGCCAGCAGCTCTGAACAGGGTACTGGAAACACCATATATTTT.